The text below deals with one TCR beta chain. V was pared by 5 bases and J by 16 bases, with 15 bases between. The CDR3 covers 12 residues. This sample is part of a study of blood T cell repertoires in COVID-19. About the study: Sources were T cells, B-cell-depleted T cells, or PBMCs; the material itself was cDNA or gDNA.

Repertoires were generated with immunoSEQ multiplex PCR, while TCRdb's copy carries only in-frame clones and drops some. The table lists 200,000 or so clones, about 87% of them singletons, with roughly 2.7% in the top ten. Cohort 3 donors were reported recovered after two negative PCRs, clearance, or symptom resolution. Sequenced input: PBMCs or T cells enriched from blood (not recorded which). The J gene is TRBJ1-6, the V gene TRBV12-3 or TRBV12-4, with D perhaps matching TRBD1 (6 bases). This clonotype originated in a woman aged 25 to 45 who had recovered from COVID-19. The CDR3 region has the DNA TGTGCCAGCAGTCTGCAGGGGCCTACACTCCACTTT. This translates into CASSLQGPTLHF.